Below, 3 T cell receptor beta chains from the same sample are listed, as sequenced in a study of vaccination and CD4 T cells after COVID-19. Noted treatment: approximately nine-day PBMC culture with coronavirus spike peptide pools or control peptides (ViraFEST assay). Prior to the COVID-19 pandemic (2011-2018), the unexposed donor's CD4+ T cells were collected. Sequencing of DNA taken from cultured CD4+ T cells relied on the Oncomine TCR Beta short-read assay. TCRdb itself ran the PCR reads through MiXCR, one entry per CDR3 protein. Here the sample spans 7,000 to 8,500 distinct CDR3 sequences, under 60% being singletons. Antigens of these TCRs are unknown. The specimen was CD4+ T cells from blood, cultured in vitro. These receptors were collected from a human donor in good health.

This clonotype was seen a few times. The CDR3 bases are TGCGCCAGCAGCTTGGGGGGGAACACTGAAGCTTTCTTT. Translated: CASSLGGNTEAFF. The J gene is TRBJ1-1, the V gene TRBV5-1; D uncertain. CDR3 length equals 13 residues. V was cut by 0 bases and J by 1 base, with 4 bases left in between. The V gene's germline CDR1 is SGHRS and CDR2 YFSETQ.

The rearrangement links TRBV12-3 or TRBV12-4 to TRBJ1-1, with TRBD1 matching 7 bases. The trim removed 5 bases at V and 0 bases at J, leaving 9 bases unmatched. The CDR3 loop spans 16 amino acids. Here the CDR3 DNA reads TGTGCCAGCAGTCCCTTAAGGACAGGAATGAACACTGAAGCTTTCTTT. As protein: CASSPLRTGMNTEAFF.

For the CDR3, the DNA is TGTGCCAGCAGCACAATTTACGAGCAGTACTTC. It is translated as CASSTIYEQYF. The chain combines TRBV2 with TRBJ2-7; D gene ambiguous. Germline V gene data show CDR1 as SNHLY and CDR2 as FYNNEI. Trimming cost V 6 bases and J 4 bases, with 7 bases left between them. This CDR3 contains 11 residues.